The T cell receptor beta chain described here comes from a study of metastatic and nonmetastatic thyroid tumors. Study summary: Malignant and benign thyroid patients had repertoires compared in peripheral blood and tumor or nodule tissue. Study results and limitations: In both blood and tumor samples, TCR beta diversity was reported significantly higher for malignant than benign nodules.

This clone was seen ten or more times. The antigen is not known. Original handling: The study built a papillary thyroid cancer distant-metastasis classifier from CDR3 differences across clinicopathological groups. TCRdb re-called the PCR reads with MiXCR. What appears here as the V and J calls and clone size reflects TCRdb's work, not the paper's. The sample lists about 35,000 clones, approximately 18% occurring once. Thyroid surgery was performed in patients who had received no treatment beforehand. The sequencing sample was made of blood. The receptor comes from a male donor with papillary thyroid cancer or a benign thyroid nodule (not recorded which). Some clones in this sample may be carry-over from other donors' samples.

The CDR3: CAARSARELEGEQYF. The CDR3 nucleotides are TGTGCCGCGAGGTCAGCCCGGGAGCTTGAGGGCGAGCAGTACTTC. V gene TRBV10-3 combines with J gene TRBJ2-7; weak D call: TRBD2 (6 bases). Germline lookup yields CDR1 ENHRY and CDR2 SYGVKD. The V end was cut by 11 bases, the J end by 6 bases, with 26 bases between. The CDR3 has 15 amino acids.